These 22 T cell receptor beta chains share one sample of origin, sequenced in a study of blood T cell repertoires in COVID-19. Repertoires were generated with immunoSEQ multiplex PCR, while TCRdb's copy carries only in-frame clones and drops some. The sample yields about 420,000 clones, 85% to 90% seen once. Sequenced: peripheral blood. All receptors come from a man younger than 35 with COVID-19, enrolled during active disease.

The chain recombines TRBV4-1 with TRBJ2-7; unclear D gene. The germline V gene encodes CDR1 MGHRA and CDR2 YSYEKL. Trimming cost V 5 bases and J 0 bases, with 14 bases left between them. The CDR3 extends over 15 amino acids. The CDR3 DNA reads TGCGCCAGCAGCTTTCTAGTCCAGAGCTCCTACGAGCAGTACTTC. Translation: CASSFLVQSSYEQYF.

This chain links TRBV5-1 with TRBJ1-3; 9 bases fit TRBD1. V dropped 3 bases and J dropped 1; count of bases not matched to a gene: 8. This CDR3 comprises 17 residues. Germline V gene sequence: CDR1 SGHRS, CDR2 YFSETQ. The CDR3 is CASSSAGTGLSGNTIYF. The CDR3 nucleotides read TGCGCCAGCAGCTCGGCCGGGACAGGGTTATCTGGAAACACCATATATTTT.

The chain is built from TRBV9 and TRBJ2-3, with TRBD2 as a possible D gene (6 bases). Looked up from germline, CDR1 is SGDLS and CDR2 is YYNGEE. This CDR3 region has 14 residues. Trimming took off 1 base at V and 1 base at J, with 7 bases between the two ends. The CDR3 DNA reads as TGTGCCAGCAGCGTATGGGGGGGCACAGATACGCAGTATTTT. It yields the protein CASSVWGGTDTQYF.

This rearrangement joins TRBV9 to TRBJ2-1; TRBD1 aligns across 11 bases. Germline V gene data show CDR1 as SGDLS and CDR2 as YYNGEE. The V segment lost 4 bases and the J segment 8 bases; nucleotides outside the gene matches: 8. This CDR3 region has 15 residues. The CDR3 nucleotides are TGTGCCAGCAGCCCCGGACAGGGGGCAATCTATGAGCAGTTCTTC. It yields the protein CASSPGQGAIYEQFF.

In DNA form, the CDR3 reads TGTGCCAGCAGCTTAGAACTAGCGGGGTACGAGCAGTACTTC. It translates to CASSLELAGYEQYF. J is TRBJ2-7 and V is TRBV11-2; 10 nucleotides line up with TRBD2. Germline CDR1 is SGHAT and CDR2 is FQNNGV. Trimming at V came to 0 bases and at J to 4 bases, leaving 0 bases not matched to a gene. The CDR3 spans 14 residues.

This chain's CDR3 is CASSIGGNGYTF. The DNA for the CDR3 is TGTGCCAGTAGTATAGGCGGGAATGGCTACACCTTC. The rearrangement links TRBV19 to TRBJ1-2, with no clear D. The CDR3 consists of 12 residues. V was cut by 1 base and J by 6 bases, with 6 bases left in between. The germline V gene encodes CDR1 LNHDA and CDR2 SQIVND (reference sequence).

Here the CDR3 DNA reads TGTGCCAGCAGTTCACCCGACAGCTACAATGAGCAGTTCTTC. Its protein product is CASSSPDSYNEQFF. The V and J genes are TRBV6-6 and TRBJ2-1; possible D gene TRBD1, 5 bases. Germline values: CDR1 MNHNY, CDR2 SVGAGI (reference sequence). The ends were cut back, 4 bases at V and 3 bases at J, with 10 bases in the middle. CDR3 size: 14 residues.

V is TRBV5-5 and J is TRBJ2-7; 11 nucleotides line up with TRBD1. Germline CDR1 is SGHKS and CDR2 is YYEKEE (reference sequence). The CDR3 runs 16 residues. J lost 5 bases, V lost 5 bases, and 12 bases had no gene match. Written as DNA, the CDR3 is TGTGCCAGCAGTCGAACCCTGGGACAGGGGGGAAACGAGCAGTACTTC. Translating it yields CASSRTLGQGGNEQYF. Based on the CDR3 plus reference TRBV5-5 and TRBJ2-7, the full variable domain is DAGVTQSPTHLIKTRGQQVTLRCSPISGHKSVSWYQQVLGQGPQFIFQYYEKEERGRGNFPDRFSARQFPNYSSELNVNALLLGDSALYLCASSRTLGQGGNEQYFGPGTRLTVT.

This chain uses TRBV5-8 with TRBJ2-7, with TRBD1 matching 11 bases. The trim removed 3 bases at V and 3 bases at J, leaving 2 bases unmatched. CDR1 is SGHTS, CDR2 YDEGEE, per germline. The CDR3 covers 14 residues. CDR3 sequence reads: CASSWTGGGYEQYF. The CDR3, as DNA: TGTGCCAGCAGCTGGACAGGGGGCGGCTACGAGCAGTACTTC.

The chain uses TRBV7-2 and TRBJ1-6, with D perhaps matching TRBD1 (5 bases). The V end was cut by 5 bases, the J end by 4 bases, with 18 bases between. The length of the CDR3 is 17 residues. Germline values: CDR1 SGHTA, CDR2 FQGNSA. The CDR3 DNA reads TGTGCCAGCAGCCTCGGGGGGGTTCAGAGATATAATTCACCCCTCCACTTT. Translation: CASSLGGVQRYNSPLHF.

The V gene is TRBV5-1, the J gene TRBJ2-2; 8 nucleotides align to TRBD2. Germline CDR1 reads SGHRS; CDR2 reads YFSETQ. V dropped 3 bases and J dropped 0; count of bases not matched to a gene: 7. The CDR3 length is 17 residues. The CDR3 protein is CASSWGPAGANTGELFF. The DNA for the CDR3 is TGCGCCAGCAGCTGGGGGCCAGCGGGGGCGAACACCGGGGAGCTGTTTTTT. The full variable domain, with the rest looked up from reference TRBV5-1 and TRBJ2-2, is KAGVTQTPRYLIKTRGQQVTLSCSPISGHRSVSWYQQTPGQGLQFLFEYFSETQRNKGNFPGRFSGRQFSNSRSEMNVSTLELGDSALYLCASSWGPAGANTGELFFGEGSRLTVL.

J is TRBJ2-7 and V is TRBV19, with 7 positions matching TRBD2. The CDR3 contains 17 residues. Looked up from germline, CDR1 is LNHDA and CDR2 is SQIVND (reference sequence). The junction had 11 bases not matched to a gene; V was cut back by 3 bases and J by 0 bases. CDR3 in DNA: TGTGCCAGTAGTATTGGAGGGCTAGCGGATAGCTCCTACGAGCAGTACTTC. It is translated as CASSIGGLADSSYEQYF.

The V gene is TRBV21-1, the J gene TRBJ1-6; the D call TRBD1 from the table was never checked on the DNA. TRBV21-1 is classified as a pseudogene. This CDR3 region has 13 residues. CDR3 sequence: CASTPIWHSPLHF. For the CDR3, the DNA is TGTGCCAGCACCCCCATCTGGCATTCACCCCTCCACTTT.

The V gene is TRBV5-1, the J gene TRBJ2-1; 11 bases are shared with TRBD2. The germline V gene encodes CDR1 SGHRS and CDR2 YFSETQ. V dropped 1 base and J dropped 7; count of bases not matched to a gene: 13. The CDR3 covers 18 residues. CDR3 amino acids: CASSLFGSGGDLLNEQFF. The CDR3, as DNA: TGCGCCAGCAGCTTGTTCGGTAGCGGGGGGGATTTATTGAATGAGCAGTTCTTC.

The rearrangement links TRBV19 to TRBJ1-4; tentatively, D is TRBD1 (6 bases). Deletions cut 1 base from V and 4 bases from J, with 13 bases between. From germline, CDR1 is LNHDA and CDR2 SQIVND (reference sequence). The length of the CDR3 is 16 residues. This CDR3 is CASSIGRQVLNEKLFF. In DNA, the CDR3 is TGTGCCAGTAGTATAGGAAGACAGGTTCTTAATGAAAAACTGTTTTTT.

The CDR3 spells CASGREETQYF. CDR3 nucleotides: TGTGCCAGCGGGAGGGAGGAGACCCAGTACTTC. The chain couples TRBV13 to TRBJ2-5; TRBD2 matches at 7 bases. With V trimmed by 8 bases and J by 5 bases, 2 bases remained unmatched. This CDR3 spans 11 amino acids. Germline lookup yields CDR1 PRHDT and CDR2 FYEKMQ (reference sequence). The entire variable domain, with the rest obtained from reference TRBV13 and TRBJ2-5, is as follows: AAGVIQSPRHLIKEKRETATLKCYPIPRHDTVYWYQQGPGQDPQFLISFYEKMQSDKGSIPDRFSAQQFSDYHSELNMSSLELGDSALYFCASGREETQYFGPGTRLLVL.

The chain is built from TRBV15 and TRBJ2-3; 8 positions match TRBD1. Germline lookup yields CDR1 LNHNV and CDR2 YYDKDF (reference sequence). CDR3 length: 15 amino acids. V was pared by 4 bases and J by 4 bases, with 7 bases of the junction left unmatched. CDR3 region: CATSKDRVVADTQYF. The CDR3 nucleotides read TGTGCCACCAGCAAGGACAGGGTGGTAGCAGATACGCAGTATTTT.

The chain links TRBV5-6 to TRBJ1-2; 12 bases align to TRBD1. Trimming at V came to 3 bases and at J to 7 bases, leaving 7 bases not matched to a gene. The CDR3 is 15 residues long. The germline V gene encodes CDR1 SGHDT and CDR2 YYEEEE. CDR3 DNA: TGTGCCAGCAGCTCACGGGGACAGGGGGCGTCTGGCTACACCTTC. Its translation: CASSSRGQGASGYTF.

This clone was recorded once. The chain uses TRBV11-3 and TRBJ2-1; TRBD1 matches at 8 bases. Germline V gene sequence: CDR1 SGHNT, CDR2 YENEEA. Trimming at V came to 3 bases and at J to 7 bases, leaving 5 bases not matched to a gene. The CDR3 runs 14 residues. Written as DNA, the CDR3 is TGTGCCAGCAGCTTCAGGGGGCGGAGGAATGAGCAGTTCTTC. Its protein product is CASSFRGRRNEQFF. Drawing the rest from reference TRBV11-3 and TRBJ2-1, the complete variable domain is EAGVVQSPRYKIIEKKQPVAFWCNPISGHNTLYWYLQNLGQGPELLIRYENEEAVDDSQLPKDRFSAERLKGVDSTLKIQPAELGDSAVYLCASSFRGRRNEQFFGPGTRLTVL.

The CDR3 sequence: CASRNRDTGELFF. Written as DNA, the CDR3 is TGTGCCAGCAGAAACAGGGACACCGGGGAGCTGTTTTTT. The genes are TRBV27 and TRBJ2-2; a possible D gene is TRBD1 (6 bases). CDR3 size: 13 residues. V was shortened by 6 bases and J by 3 bases, with 8 bases between the two germline ends. Germline CDR1 is MNHEY and CDR2 is SMNVEV (reference sequence).

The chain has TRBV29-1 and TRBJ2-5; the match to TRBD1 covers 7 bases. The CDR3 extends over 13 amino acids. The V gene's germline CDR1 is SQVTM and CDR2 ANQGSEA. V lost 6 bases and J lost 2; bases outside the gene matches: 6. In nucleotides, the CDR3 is TGCAGCGTGGCCGGGACAGCTCAAGAGACCCAGTACTTC. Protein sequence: CSVAGTAQETQYF.

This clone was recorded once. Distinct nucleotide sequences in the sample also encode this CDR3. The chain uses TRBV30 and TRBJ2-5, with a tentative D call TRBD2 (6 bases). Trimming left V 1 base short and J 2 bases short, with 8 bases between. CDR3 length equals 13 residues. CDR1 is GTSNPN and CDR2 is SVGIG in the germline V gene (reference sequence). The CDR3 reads CAWSAGLQETQYF. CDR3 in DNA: TGTGCCTGGAGTGCGGGACTGCAAGAGACCCAGTACTTC. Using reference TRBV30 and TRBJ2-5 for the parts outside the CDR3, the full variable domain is SQTIHQWPATLVQPVGSPLSLECTVEGTSNPNLYWYRQAAGRGLQLLFYSVGIGQISSEVPQNLSASRPQDRQFILSSKKLLLSDSGFYLCAWSAGLQETQYFGPGTRLLVL.